Only one count was recorded for the clone carrying this TCR beta chain. Its antigen is unknown. PCR employed 60 Vbeta and 13 Jbeta primers. The data were produced by immunoSEQ multiplex PCR, yet TCRdb's version contains in-frame clones alone and is incomplete. The sample carries about 93,000 clones, 82% recorded once. The record originates from a study of cytomegalovirus exposure and HLA in healthy donors. Study-wide findings and caveats: Earlier analysis yielded a pattern in which most TCR beta V segments were productive about 90% or about 30% of the time.

J was trimmed by 8 bases and V by 5 bases; bases with no gene match: 6. The CDR3 sequence is 13 residues long. CDR1 and CDR2 from the germline V gene are SGHTA and FQGNSA. The TCR was taken from a man aged 50 or older in good health and CMV-seronegative. The sequenced material came from PBMCs. J is TRBJ1-2 and V is TRBV7-2; 9 bases line up with TRBD1. CDR3: CASSRTGGRGYTF. The CDR3 region has the DNA TGTGCCAGCAGCCGCACAGGGGGCAGAGGCTACACCTTC.